The clone carrying this T cell receptor beta chain was detected many times. What it recognizes is unknown. Researchers built TCR beta libraries using quantitative 5'-RACE with molecular barcodes. TCRdb analysed the 5' RACE reads with MiXCR anew, one entry per CDR3 protein. The sample records 450,000 to 550,000 distinct CDR3 sequences, roughly 5% being singletons. CDR1 is SGHVS, CDR2 FQNEAQ, per germline. CDR3 size: 17 residues. V lost 7 bases, J lost 1 base, and 21 bases lay in between. This record comes from a study of CD8 T cells in ankylosing spondylitis. Notes on the study in general: What appeared characteristic of ankylosing spondylitis blood was a TCR beta motif of 7 or 8 highly homologous variants. Clones that were linked to disease were CD8+ and were relatively rare in peripheral blood. Reports say disease-linked clones showed up significantly more in matched ankylosing spondylitis synovial fluid. In the blood and synovial fluid of reactive arthritis, some motif variants had been previously reported.

The sequence was collected from a male donor with ankylosing spondylitis. J is TRBJ2-3 and V is TRBV7-8; possibly TRBD2 for D (5 bases). Sequencing was done on a sample of blood, either unsorted or a sorted T cell fraction (not recorded which). CDR3 sequence: CASTRSRARLRTDTQYF. For the CDR3, the DNA is TGTGCCAGCACCCGTTCGCGGGCCCGCTTGCGCACAGATACGCAGTATTTT.